This T cell receptor (beta chain) is from a study of beta chain features in type 1 diabetes. Broader study findings: Across patients, naive, central memory and Treg TCRB repertoires exhibited apparently greater similarity than was observed across healthy donors. VDJ junctions from type 1 diabetes patients carried fewer insertions and larger deletions. In all four CD4+ subsets, TCRB CDR3 length was significantly, moderately reduced in type 1 diabetes.

Turning to this clone: Its antigen is undetermined.

Every isolated RNA sample was fully reverse transcribed, so sequencing captured expressed TCRB transcripts. This table comes from immunoSEQ multiplex PCR, and its TCRdb copy is limited to in-frame clones, with some not included. The sample lists more than 95,000 clones, around 30% seen once, with about 0.49% in the top ten. Looked up from germline, CDR1 is MDHEN and CDR2 is SYDVKM. With V trimmed by 4 bases and J by 6 bases, 7 bases remained unmatched. CDR3 length equals 14 residues. The receptor's source is a woman aged 18-35 years with type 1 diabetes. This chain connects TRBV28 to TRBJ2-7; 9 bases are a match to TRBD1. The specimen sequenced was central memory CD4+ T cells from blood. Written as DNA, the CDR3 is TGTGCCAGCAGTTCCCGGACAGGGGCTCTCGAGCAGTACGTC. This codes for CASSSRTGALEQYV.